These 29 T cell receptor beta chains came from one sample sequenced in a study of T cells in women clearing cervical HPV infection. Produced via immunoSEQ multiplex PCR; TCRdb's table is partial and in-frame only. Seen in this sample are about 32,000 clones; the ten most common clones hold 5% to 7.5%. The sample consisted of blood buffy coat. These receptors all stem from a woman aged 18-70 years with a cervical HPV16 infection that either progressed to CIN3+ or cleared (not recorded which).

Concerning this clone: The sequenced fragment ends 3 residues before the CDR3 boundary, so the rest is inferred from the germline J gene. The V call is TRBV7-2, the J call TRBJ2-5, with D possibly being TRBD1 or TRBD2 (5 bases each). Germline V gene sequence: CDR1 SGHTA, CDR2 FQGNSA. This CDR3 has 15 residues. The V and J ends lost 4 bases and 5 bases respectively, with 17 bases between them. The part of the CDR3 DNA that was read is TGTGCCAGCAGCTCCCGCGAGGGGCGCCCGGAGACC. Translating gives CASSSREGRPET. The CDR3 reads in full as CASSSREGRPETQYF.

Points on this clone: The missing CDR3 end, 3 residues past where the read stops, is filled in from the germline J gene. The chain combines TRBV5-1 with TRBJ1-3, with TRBD1 matching over 7 bases. V lost 4 bases, J lost 4 bases, and 11 bases stayed unmatched. Germline CDR1 is SGHRS and CDR2 is YFSETQ. This CDR3 comprises 16 residues. Partial CDR3 DNA: TGCGCCAGCAGCCTGCAGGGGGGTCAAGGAGGAAACACC. Amino acids: CASSLQGGQGGNT. In full, the CDR3 is CASSLQGGQGGNTIYF.

Comments on this clone: Coverage ceases 3 residues before the CDR3 finishes, and the germline J gene fills in the end. The chain is built from TRBV5-1 and TRBJ2-5; 11 bases agree with TRBD1. Looked up from germline, CDR1 is SGHRS and CDR2 is YFSETQ. Trimming took 5 bases from V and 5 from J; bases not matched to a gene: 8. The CDR3 has 15 amino acids. The CDR3 region is CASRLSGTGGETQYF. The sequenced part of the CDR3 DNA is TGCGCCAGCAGACTTTCAGGGACAGGGGGGGAGACC.

About this clone itself: The read halts 3 residues ahead of the CDR3 end, with the missing end drawn from the germline J gene. V gene TRBV7-2 combines with J gene TRBJ1-2, with D unclear. V lost 5 bases and J 0 bases, leaving 10 bases between the germline ends. The CDR3 spans 14 residues. Germline CDR1 SGHTA, CDR2 FQGNSA. The part of the CDR3 DNA that was read is TGTGCCAGCAGCCCGGACTTTTCTAACTATGGC. Translated: CASSPDFSNYG. The whole CDR3 reads CASSPDFSNYGYTF. Complete variable domain (other parts from reference TRBV7-2 and TRBJ1-2): GAGVSQSPSNKVTEKGKDVELRCDPISGHTALYWYRQSLGQGLEFLIYFQGNSAPDKSGLPSDRFSAERTGGSVSTLTIQRTQQEDSAVYLCASSPDFSNYGYTFGSGTRLTVV.

For this clone: The read stops 3 residues short of the end of the CDR3; the missing end is completed from the germline J gene. The rearrangement uses TRBV11-3 and TRBJ2-7; D unclear. V lost 0 bases, J lost 5 bases, and 5 bases lay in between. Germline V CDR1 and CDR2: SGHNT, YENEEA. This CDR3 has 12 amino acids. The chain's CDR3 is CASSLDRNEQYF. The covered CDR3 bases are TGTGCCAGCAGCTTAGACAGAAACGAG.

Details on this clone: The read halts 3 residues ahead of the CDR3 end, with the missing end drawn from the germline J gene. The rearrangement joins TRBV14 to TRBJ2-3; a weak D match, TRBD1 (6 bases). V lost 5 bases and J 4 bases, leaving 10 bases between the germline ends. CDR1 SGHDN and CDR2 FVKESK come from the germline V gene. The CDR3 loop spans 13 amino acids. The part of the CDR3 DNA that was read is TGTGCCAGCAGCTTCTCAGGGGCAGATACG. Protein sequence: CASSFSGADT. The CDR3 as a whole reads CASSFSGADTQYF. The variable domain in full, with the rest retrieved from reference TRBV14 and TRBJ2-3, is EAGVTQFPSHSVIEKGQTVTLRCDPISGHDNLYWYRRVMGKEIKFLLHFVKESKQDESGMPNNRFLAERTGGTYSTLKVQPAELEDSGVYFCASSFSGADTQYFGPGTRLTVL.

Comments on this clone: The read ends 3 residues before the CDR3 terminus; that terminus is restored from the germline J gene. The chain links TRBV6-1 to TRBJ2-1, with 8 bases matching TRBD1. CDR3 length: 15 amino acids. V lost 1 base, J lost 3 bases, and 2 bases stayed unmatched. Germline-derived CDR1 and CDR2 are MNHNS and SASEGT. The part of the CDR3 DNA that was read is TGTGCCAGCAGTGAAGGGACAGGGATCTACAATGAG. Residues: CASSEGTGIYNE. The full CDR3 reads CASSEGTGIYNEQFF.

As for this clone: The CDR3 goes on 3 residues after the read ends, and that part is filled in from the germline J gene. The chain is built from TRBV24-1 and TRBJ2-3, with D perhaps TRBD1 (5 bases). CDR3 size: 13 residues. Germline loops: CDR1 KGHDR, CDR2 SFDVKD. Trimming stripped 12 bases from V and 4 bases from J, with 16 bases between. The part of the CDR3 DNA that was read is TGTGCCGCCGCAGGGCAAGGATCAGATACG. Its translation is CAAAGQGSDT. The CDR3 in its entirety is CAAAGQGSDTQYF.

Comment on this clone: The sequence runs out 3 residues before the end of the CDR3; the remainder is reconstructed from the germline J gene. The chain employs TRBV29-1 and TRBJ2-3; tentative D call: TRBD2 (6 bases). Germline CDR1 and CDR2: SQVTM and ANQGSEA. Trimming left V 7 bases short and J 6 bases short, with 14 bases between. The CDR3 is 12 amino acids. CDR3 DNA, as far as it was read: TGCAGCGACGTTTGGGACTCCGATACG. It specifies CSDVWDSDT. The full CDR3 is CSDVWDSDTQYF.

In regard to this clone: The DNA ends 3 residues before the CDR3 does, and the rest of the CDR3 is filled in from the germline J gene. The genes are TRBV11-2 and TRBJ2-5; tentative D call: TRBD2 (6 bases). Germline CDR1 SGHAT, CDR2 FQNNGV. V was shortened by 3 bases and J by 5 bases, with 16 bases between the two germline ends. The CDR3 sequence is 15 residues long. The CDR3 reads CASSFLGGARETQYF. The CDR3 DNA, read in part, is TGTGCCAGCAGCTTCTTGGGCGGGGCACGGGAGACC.

Comment on this clone: The read ends 3 residues early relative to the CDR3; the germline J gene fills the gap. This chain connects TRBV10-1 to TRBJ1-5; perhaps TRBD1 as D (6 bases). The ends were cut back, 0 bases at V and 0 bases at J, with 18 bases in the middle. The CDR3 length is 19 residues. Looked up from germline, CDR1 is WNHNN and CDR2 is SYGVQD (reference sequence). CDR3 loop: CASSESGPDRPYSNQPQHF. The DNA read from the CDR3 is TGCGCCAGCAGTGAGTCAGGCCCGGACAGACCTTATAGCAATCAGCCC.

With regard to this clone: Coverage ceases 3 residues before the CDR3 finishes, and the germline J gene fills in the end. J is TRBJ2-6 and V is TRBV10-2, with 7 bases identical to TRBD1. Trimming at V came to 8 bases and at J to 0 bases, leaving 10 bases not matched to a gene. The V gene's germline CDR1 is WSHSY and CDR2 SAAADI. This CDR3 is built from 17 residues. The CDR3 reads CASQGTVLPSGANVLTF. The part of the CDR3 DNA that was read is TGCGCCAGCCAAGGGACAGTTCTCCCCTCTGGGGCCAACGTC.

For this clone: The read halts 3 residues ahead of the CDR3 end, with the missing end drawn from the germline J gene. The rearrangement joins TRBV5-1 to TRBJ2-1; tentative D call: TRBD2 (5 bases). V lost 1 base, J lost 1 base, and 9 bases lay in between. There are 15 residues in the CDR3. Germline assignment: CDR1 SGHRS and CDR2 YFSETQ. The part of the CDR3 DNA that was read is TGCGCCAGCAGCTTGTTCGGGGAATCCTACAATGAG. It specifies CASSLFGESYNE. The complete CDR3 protein is CASSLFGESYNEQFF.

Comments on this clone: Sequencing ends 3 residues short of the CDR3 end; the germline J gene provides the rest. The V call is TRBV7-9, the J call TRBJ1-1; a weak D match, TRBD1 (6 bases). Per the germline V gene, CDR1 is SEHNR and CDR2 is FQNEAQ (reference sequence). V was shortened by 1 base and J by 2 bases, with 11 bases between the two germline ends. The length of the CDR3 is 15 residues. CDR3: CASSLGWGLNTEAFF. Partial CDR3 DNA: TGTGCCAGCAGCTTAGGCTGGGGGCTCAACACTGAA.

With regard to this clone: Coverage ceases 3 residues before the CDR3 finishes, and the germline J gene fills in the end. V is TRBV2 and J is TRBJ2-7, with TRBD1 matching 12 bases. V was clipped by 2 bases and J by 3 bases; unmatched bases: 5. The V gene's germline CDR1 is SNHLY and CDR2 FYNNEI. There are 16 residues in the CDR3. CDR3 protein: CASSEPGTGGGYEQYF. CDR3 bases read: TGTGCCAGCAGTGAACCAGGGACAGGGGGCGGCTACGAG.

As to this clone: The read terminates 3 residues before the CDR3 end, so the remaining end is supplied by the germline J gene. The genes are TRBV2 and TRBJ2-1; no definite D call. This CDR3 contains 14 residues. V lost 8 bases and J lost 4, with 15 bases in between. The germline gives CDR1 SNHLY, CDR2 FYNNEI. Partial CDR3 DNA: TGTGCCAGCGGTAGGGCAAGTTTTTACAATGAG. Its translation is CASGRASFYNE. The CDR3 reads in full as CASGRASFYNEQFF.

The CDR3 region is CASSLGGTGSEKLFF. CDR3 DNA (partial): TGCGCCAGCAGCTTGGGAGGGACAGGGTCCGAAAAA. The J gene is TRBJ1-4, the V gene TRBV5-1; 9 positions agree with TRBD1. The observed sequence ends 3 residues before the CDR3 terminus, with the missing tail filled in from the germline J gene. Germline CDR1 is SGHRS and CDR2 is YFSETQ. Germline trimming cut 0 bases from V and 8 bases from J; bases unmatched to any gene: 5. The CDR3 contains 15 residues.

A remark on this clone: The CDR3 extends 3 residues past the end of the read, so its final part is completed from the germline J gene. The chain employs TRBV29-1 and TRBJ2-1; 9 bases fit TRBD1. The length of the CDR3 is 13 residues. With 3 bases clipped from V and 7 bases from J, the junction kept 4 bases outside the gene matches. Germline assignment: CDR1 SQVTM and CDR2 ANQGSEA. The covered CDR3 bases are TGCAGCGTTGAGGGACAGGGTTGGAATGAG. Protein sequence: CSVEGQGWNE. The CDR3 in full is CSVEGQGWNEQFF.

Points on this clone: The read gets to within 3 residues of the CDR3 end, and the germline J gene fills in the rest. The chain joins TRBV12-3 or TRBV12-4 to TRBJ2-3; 12 bases map to TRBD2. Losses at the gene ends were 4 bases for V and 5 bases for J; bases not matched to a gene: 1. The CDR3 loop spans 14 amino acids. The sequenced part of the CDR3 DNA is TGTGCCAGCAGTTCGACTAGCGGGGGAGATACG. As protein: CASSSTSGGDT. The CDR3 as a whole reads CASSSTSGGDTQYF.

To note about this clone: The read falls 3 residues short of the CDR3 end, and the missing part is taken from the germline J gene. The chain joins TRBV7-3 to TRBJ2-7, with TRBD1 matching 10 bases. The germline V gene has CDR1 SGHTA and CDR2 FQGTGA. With V trimmed by 5 bases and J by 5 bases, 6 bases remained unmatched. The CDR3 consists of 14 residues. CDR3 bases read: TGTGCCAGCAGCAAGCAGACAGGGGGCGACGAG. Amino acid sequence: CASSKQTGGDE. The CDR3, in full, reads CASSKQTGGDEQYF.

A word on this clone: The read ends 3 residues before the CDR3 terminus; that terminus is restored from the germline J gene. The chain carries TRBV5-4 and TRBJ2-7; TRBD1 matches at 9 bases. V shed 2 bases and J 4 bases; nucleotides not matched to a gene: 4. CDR3 length equals 14 residues. Germline CDR1 is SGHNT and CDR2 is YYREEE (reference sequence). The CDR3 sequence: CASSFGQGTYEQYF. The sequenced part of the CDR3 DNA is TGTGCCAGCAGCTTCGGACAGGGGACTTACGAG.

Details on this clone: The read gets to within 3 residues of the CDR3 end, and the germline J gene fills in the rest. The V and J genes are TRBV19 and TRBJ1-1; TRBD1 might be the D (5 bases). Trimming left V 6 bases short and J 0 bases short, with 20 bases between. This CDR3 is built from 17 residues. Germline CDR1 is LNHDA and CDR2 is SQIVND (reference sequence). CDR3 DNA, as far as it was read: TGTGCCAGTAGCCCTTCAGCGACAGCTACTATGAACACTGAA. This translates into CASSPSATATMNTE. The full CDR3 protein is CASSPSATATMNTEAFF.

As to this clone: The sequenced fragment ends 3 residues before the CDR3 boundary, so the rest is inferred from the germline J gene. The chain combines TRBV11-1 with TRBJ2-7, with 10 bases fitting TRBD2. J lost 5 bases, V lost 5 bases, and 9 bases had no gene match. The CDR3 has 15 residues. Germline V gene lookup returns CDR1 SGHAT and CDR2 FQDESV (reference sequence). The CDR3 here is CASSLQRGGRDEQYF. The part of the CDR3 DNA that was read is TGTGCCAGCAGCCTCCAGCGGGGGGGCCGTGACGAG. The full variable domain, rest sourced from reference TRBV11-1 and TRBJ2-7, is EAEVAQSPRYKITEKSQAVAFWCDPISGHATLYWYRQILGQGPELLVQFQDESVVDDSQLPKDRFSAERLKGVDSTLKIQPAELGDSAMYLCASSLQRGGRDEQYFGPGTRLTVT.

About this clone: The read finishes 3 residues shy of the CDR3 end, and the germline J gene is used to complete it. The chain is built from TRBV11-2 and TRBJ2-7; TRBD2 matches 12 bases. The V segment lost 5 bases and the J segment 4 bases; nucleotides outside the gene matches: 6. The CDR3 is 15 amino acids. Germline CDR1 SGHAT, CDR2 FQNNGV. The covered CDR3 bases are TGTGCCAGCAGCCCAGGACTAGCGGGGTTATACGAG. It yields the protein CASSPGLAGLYE. The whole CDR3 is CASSPGLAGLYEQYF.

About this clone: The CDR3 end is not reached by the read, which stops 3 residues before it; the germline J gene fills it in. The genes are TRBV14 and TRBJ1-6, with TRBD1 matching over 7 bases. The junction had 20 bases not matched to a gene; V was cut back by 2 bases and J by 10 bases. CDR3 length: 19 amino acids. Germline CDR1 is SGHDN and CDR2 is FVKESK. CDR3 DNA (partial): TGTGCCAGCAGCCAATTTGAAGTGTTCGTGGCAGGGGGAGGCTCACCC. Amino acid sequence: CASSQFEVFVAGGGSP. In full, the CDR3 is CASSQFEVFVAGGGSPLHF.

On this clone itself: Sequencing ends 3 residues short of the CDR3 end; the germline J gene provides the rest. This sequence joins TRBV30 and TRBJ1-1; TRBD1 is a possible D gene (6 bases). The CDR3 has 12 residues. The V end lost 4 bases, the J end lost 0 bases, and 6 bases lay between the germline ends. Germline V lookup: CDR1 GTSNPN, CDR2 SVGIG (reference sequence). The CDR3 bases that were read are TGTGCCTGGAAGGGGGTGAACACTGAA. It encodes CAWKGVNTE. The entire CDR3 protein reads CAWKGVNTEAFF.

CDR3 DNA, as far as it was read: TGCGCCAGCAGCAGGGGGCAAAGAAGTGAG. It encodes CASSRGQRSE. The CDR3 as a whole reads CASSRGQRSEQFF. The chain links TRBV5-1 to TRBJ2-1; the match to TRBD1 covers 7 bases. With the read ending 3 residues before the CDR3 end, the germline J gene is used to fill in that end. This CDR3 region has 13 residues. J gave up 9 bases and V 4 bases, and 7 bases lay outside the gene matches. Germline CDR1 and CDR2: SGHRS and YFSETQ.

On this clone itself: The read falls 3 residues short of the CDR3 end, and the missing part is taken from the germline J gene. The gene calls are TRBV11-2 and TRBJ2-7; D is unresolved. Trimming shortened V by 4 bases and J by 4 bases, and 2 bases separated the two germline ends. Germline values: CDR1 SGHAT, CDR2 FQNNGV. The CDR3 is 10 amino acids. The CDR3 sequence: CASSSYEQYF. CDR3 DNA, as far as it was read: TGTGCCAGCAGCTCGTACGAG.

For this clone: The CDR3 extends 3 residues past the end of the read, so its final part is completed from the germline J gene. V and J are TRBV12-3 or TRBV12-4 and TRBJ1-5, with TRBD1 identical over 7 bases. V shed 5 bases, J shed 5 bases, and the junction held 9 bases outside the gene matches. The CDR3 loop spans 15 amino acids. Here the CDR3 reads CASSPSGRGHQPQHF. The sequenced part of the CDR3 DNA is TGTGCCAGCAGTCCCTCCGGGAGGGGGCATCAGCCC.